The 4 T cell receptor beta chains below were found in one sample sequenced in a study of tumor-infiltrating lymphocytes in primary liver carcinoma. Germline DNA was extracted too, while blood RNA derived from unsorted whole blood. A primer in the constant region served to generate TCR beta cDNA from roughly 550 ng of total RNA. A slightly modified ARM-PCR protocol with three nested multiplex PCR rounds produced these TCR beta libraries. For approximately 10 cycles apiece, the opening two PCR rounds ran with TRBV1-TRBV30 forward primers and a C-beta reverse primer. In TCRdb, the multiplex PCR reads were re-called with MiXCR into one record per CDR3 protein. The data contain 180,000 or so distinct CDR3 sequences, 50% to 75% of them seen just once; the ten biggest clones take up 70% to 80%. Sequencing was done on a sample of peripheral blood. These receptor sequences come from a man aged 40-55 years with primary liver carcinoma and hepatitis B virus infection.

This clonotype was observed a single time. The V and J genes are TRBV28 and TRBJ2-2; 7 bases fit TRBD2. Germline assignment: CDR1 MDHEN and CDR2 SYDVKM. The V segment lost 7 bases and the J segment 5 bases; nucleotides outside the gene matches: 7. This CDR3 is built from 14 residues. CDR3 sequence reads: CASTGDYSTGELFF. The CDR3 DNA reads as TGTGCCAGCACCGGGGACTACTCAACCGGGGAGCTGTTTTTT.

In this sample, this clonotype turned up many times. The J gene is TRBJ1-2, the V gene TRBV29-1, with D possibly matching TRBD1 (6 bases). This CDR3 has 13 residues. V was clipped by 6 bases and J by 7 bases, with 18 bases between them. From germline, CDR1 is SQVTM and CDR2 ANQGSEA. The CDR3 sequence is CSVGTSGAFGYTF. CDR3 coding DNA: TGCAGCGTGGGGACGTCGGGGGCATTTGGCTACACCTTC. The whole variable domain, filled in from reference TRBV29-1 and TRBJ1-2, reads SAVISQKPSRDICQRGTSLTIQCQVDSQVTMMFWYRQQPGQSLTLIATANQGSEATYESGFVIDKFPISRPNLTFSTLTVSNMSPEDSSIYLCSVGTSGAFGYTFGSGTRLTVV.

This clonotype has at least ten counts. The gene calls are TRBV11-2 and TRBJ1-5; D remains ambiguous. The CDR3 consists of 14 residues. Trimming removed 0 bases from V and 7 bases from J, with 10 bases in between. CDR1 and CDR2 from the germline V gene are SGHAT and FQNNGV. CDR3 in amino acids: CASSLETGDQPQHF. CDR3 in DNA: TGTGCCAGCAGCTTAGAGACGGGAGACCAGCCCCAGCATTTT.

For this clonotype: It is likely a read error, because the conserved phenylalanine at the end of the CDR3 is missing. The DNA for the CDR3 is TGTGCCAGCAGCTCCGGGAGTGGAGGGGAGACCCAGTACTTA. Protein product: CASSSGSGGETQYL. The gene calls are TRBV11-1 and TRBJ2-5, with a tentative D call TRBD2 (6 bases). The V end was cut by 4 bases, the J end by 5 bases, with 14 bases between. Germline V gene data show CDR1 as SGHAT and CDR2 as FQDESV (reference sequence). The CDR3 sequence is 14 residues long.